This section outlines one TCR beta chain sequence together with its context. Its specificity is unknown. An expansion of CD8+CD57+ cells by flow cytometry had been shown in patients chosen for sequencing. This sample was taken from a study of CD8+CD57+ T cells in acquired aplastic anemia. Study-level background: CD4+ and CD8+ cells, once sorted, gave DNA averaging around 3.2 ug.

The study's findings and limits: Patients and controls shared twenty-nine CD8+ CDR3 sequences, which appeared highly expressed in patients and within their immunodominant clones. Between patients and controls, CD8+ Simpson's diversity did not vary significantly.

Profiling that covered TCR beta VDJ and CDR3 relied on genomic DNA as its template. TCRdb itself ran the reads through MiXCR, one entry per CDR3 protein. The table shows approximately 300,000 distinct CDR3 sequences, with approximately 60% occurring only once. The CDR3 loop spans 17 amino acids. The ends were cut back, 5 bases at V and 0 bases at J, with 17 bases in the middle. Germline V gives CDR1 SGHVT, CDR2 SQSDAQ. V gene TRBV7-4 combines with J gene TRBJ2-1; a possible D gene is TRBD1 (5 bases). The sequenced sample consisted of sorted CD4+, CD8+, or CD8+CD57+ T cells (not recorded which) from PBMCs. The sequence was collected from a human donor with aplastic anemia. As DNA, the CDR3 is TGTGCCAGCAGCCCGTCAGGGCCTAGGGGCTCCTACAATGAGCAGTTCTTC. Amino acids: CASSPSGPRGSYNEQFF. Full variable domain (outside the CDR3, taken from reference TRBV7-4 and TRBJ2-1): GAGVSQSPRYKVAKRGRDVALRCDSISGHVTLYWYRQTLGQGSEVLTYSQSDAQRDKSGRPSGRFSAERPERSVSTLKIQRTEQGDSAVYLCASSPSGPRGSYNEQFFGPGTRLTVL.